One sample yielded the 24 T cell receptor beta chains listed below, sequenced in a study of T cell clusters in autoimmune cytopenias. TRB amplification used 250 ng of peripheral blood genomic DNA. One tube held mixed TRB-A and TRB-B primer pools for touch-down PCR. TCRdb reworked the multiplex PCR reads into one entry per CDR3 protein, no DNA. The sample has some 2,000 distinct CDR3 sequences. The same data also went into a second study, on T cell repertoires in aging, cancer and after chemotherapy.

Sample: peripheral blood. Receptors originate from a human donor in good health.

The chain is built from TRBV7-2 and TRBJ1-2; absent DNA, TCRdb's TRBD1 call cannot be checked. The CDR3 is made up of 13 amino acids. The germline V gene encodes CDR1 SGHTA and CDR2 FQGNSA. The CDR3: CASSGGVHYGYTF.

According to its frequency, this clonotype is medium-sized. The chain links TRBV5-6 to TRBJ1-2; the TRBD1 assignment by TCRdb is unverifiable without DNA. CDR3 length: 15 residues. CDR1 SGHDT and CDR2 YYEEEE come from the germline V gene. This CDR3 reads CASSLDPEGIYGYTF. The variable domain in full, completed from reference TRBV5-6 and TRBJ1-2, reads DAGVTQSPTHLIKTRGQQVTLRCSPKSGHDTVSWYQQALGQGPQFIFQYYEEEERQRGNFPDRFSGHQFPNYSSELNVNALLLGDSALYLCASSLDPEGIYGYTFGSGTRLTVV.

This clonotype counts as medium-sized by frequency. The CDR3 here is CASSLGQGRTDTQYF. The chain has TRBV5-1 and TRBJ2-3; there is no DNA to check the TCRdb D call of TRBD1. This CDR3 region has 15 residues. Germline V gene sequence: CDR1 SGHRS, CDR2 YFSETQ.

This rearrangement joins TRBV4-3 to TRBJ2-4; TCRdb picks TRBD1, but there is no DNA to check that call. Germline-derived CDR1 and CDR2 are LGHNA and YSLEER. This CDR3 comprises 17 residues. The CDR3 loop reads CASSQEIHREAKNIQYF.

In terms of frequency, this clonotype is large. V and J are TRBV29-1 and TRBJ1-3. This CDR3 spans 13 amino acids. CDR1 and CDR2 from the germline V gene are SQVTM and ANQGSEA. The chain's CDR3 is CSVAGFPGNTIYF.

This clonotype is classed as medium-sized by frequency. The chain couples TRBV10-3 to TRBJ2-1; TCRdb's D call of TRBD2 is untestable without DNA. Germline values: CDR1 ENHRY, CDR2 SYGVKD. CDR3 size: 16 residues. This CDR3 reads CAISEPGLAGYNEQFF.

This chain joins TRBV5-1 and TRBJ1-4. Germline V gives CDR1 SGHRS, CDR2 YFSETQ. This CDR3 has 14 residues. CDR3 sequence reads: CASSLAGAHEKLFF.

This clonotype is labeled medium-sized based on frequency. J is TRBJ1-6 and V is TRBV6-2 or TRBV6-3; the TCRdb call, TRBD1, lacks DNA for checking. Germline CDR1 is MNHEY and CDR2 is SVGEGT. The length of the CDR3 is 13 residues. The CDR3 loop reads CASSAEQGLPLHF.

Measured by frequency, this clonotype is medium-sized (0.01 to 0.1%). The rearrangement links TRBV6-5 to TRBJ1-5; TCRdb's D gene call, TRBD1, goes unchecked for lack of DNA. The CDR3 has 15 residues. Germline assignment: CDR1 MNHEY and CDR2 SVGAGI. The CDR3 reads CASSTGTDVNQPQHF.

This clonotype is medium-sized by frequency. J is TRBJ1-6 and V is TRBV6-5. This CDR3 comprises 15 residues. Germline V CDR1 and CDR2: MNHEY, SVGAGI. Here the CDR3 reads CATRGKGSYNSPLHF.

This chain uses TRBV12-3 or TRBV12-4 with TRBJ2-7; TCRdb names TRBD1, which stays unverified in the absence of DNA. The CDR3 runs to 14 residues. This chain's CDR3 is CASSLGQGLYEQYF.

Its frequency marks this clonotype as medium-sized (0.01 to 0.1%). The chain uses TRBV11-1 and TRBJ1-1. The CDR3 covers 15 residues. The germline CDR1 and CDR2 sequences are SGHAT and FQDESV (reference sequence). Here the CDR3 reads CASSLAPSLNTEAFF.

The chain combines TRBV20-1 with TRBJ1-1; TCRdb designates TRBD1, a call that cannot be tested without DNA. CDR1 DFQATT and CDR2 SNEGSKA come from the germline V gene (reference sequence). This CDR3 has 13 amino acids. The CDR3 loop is CSSVGGIVTEAFF.

This clonotype is called medium-sized based on its frequency. The chain joins TRBV28 to TRBJ1-2; without DNA, the TCRdb call of TRBD1 cannot be checked. The CDR3 consists of 14 residues. CDR1 is MDHEN and CDR2 is SYDVKM in the germline V gene. The CDR3 here is CASSPSRGARGYTF.

This clonotype ranks as medium-sized in terms of frequency. This sequence joins TRBV6-1 and TRBJ1-6; TCRdb reports TRBD1, a call that lacks DNA to check it against. CDR1 is MNHNS and CDR2 is SASEGT in the germline V gene. CDR3 length equals 16 residues. The CDR3 is CASRPGQGTYNSPLHF.

Measured by frequency, this clonotype is medium-sized. The chain employs TRBV6-6 and TRBJ1-6. CDR1 and CDR2 from the germline V gene are MNHNY and SVGAGI (reference sequence). The length of the CDR3 is 15 residues. This CDR3 is CASSLSYPRQSPLHF.

Judged by frequency, this clonotype is medium-sized. The chain combines TRBV6-6 with TRBJ2-7; the TRBD1 assignment by TCRdb is unverifiable without DNA. The V gene's germline CDR1 is MNHNY and CDR2 SVGAGI (reference sequence). The CDR3 loop spans 15 amino acids. Here the CDR3 reads CASQVPGQGSYEQYF.

V is TRBV30 and J is TRBJ2-1; TCRdb calls TRBD2, which cannot be checked without DNA. This CDR3 has 15 residues. Looked up from germline, CDR1 is GTSNPN and CDR2 is SVGIG (reference sequence). This CDR3 reads CAWDRGTSGGNEQFF.

This clonotype is deemed medium-sized by its frequency. The chain carries TRBV6-2 or TRBV6-3 and TRBJ1-5; TCRdb picks TRBD1, but there is no DNA to check that call. From germline, CDR1 is MNHEY and CDR2 SVGEGT. The CDR3 covers 12 residues. The CDR3 protein is CASSWGGQPQHF.

Measured by frequency, this clonotype is medium-sized. The V and J genes are TRBV6-1 and TRBJ2-1; the TRBD2 assignment by TCRdb is unverifiable without DNA. Germline V gives CDR1 MNHNS, CDR2 SASEGT. This CDR3 spans 15 amino acids. CDR3 in amino acids: CASSPLAGGVLGQFF.

V is TRBV12-3 or TRBV12-4 and J is TRBJ1-3; TCRdb's D call of TRBD1 is untestable without DNA. The CDR3 has 16 residues. The CDR3 reads CASSLYRGPPGNTIYF.

The gene calls are TRBV5-5 and TRBJ2-2; there is no DNA to check the TCRdb D call of TRBD1. The CDR3 is 16 amino acids. Germline assignment: CDR1 SGHKS and CDR2 YYEKEE (reference sequence). Here the CDR3 reads CASRTGTGVYTGELFF. The complete variable domain, with remaining parts taken from reference TRBV5-5 and TRBJ2-2, reads DAGVTQSPTHLIKTRGQQVTLRCSPISGHKSVSWYQQVLGQGPQFIFQYYEKEERGRGNFPDRFSARQFPNYSSELNVNALLLGDSALYLCASRTGTGVYTGELFFGEGSRLTVL.

This clonotype registers medium-sized (0.01 to 0.1%) by frequency. J is TRBJ1-2 and V is TRBV19; TCRdb returns TRBD1, unconfirmable since there is no DNA. The CDR3 runs to 15 residues. The germline gives CDR1 LNHDA, CDR2 SQIVND (reference sequence). This CDR3 is CASTDRTGQDYGYTF.

This clonotype is medium-sized (0.01 to 0.1%) by frequency. The rearrangement joins TRBV7-2 to TRBJ2-7; TCRdb selects TRBD1, and the lack of DNA leaves this call unchecked. Germline CDR1 reads SGHTA; CDR2 reads FQGNSA. The CDR3 is made up of 16 amino acids. CDR3 protein: CASSPRVAGASYEQYF.